Detailed here is one T cell receptor (beta chain). Its recognized antigen is unknown. No much larger clone exists at a distance of one base, and base qualities are not known. In the same sample, other DNA sequences code for this CDR3. TCRbeta CDR3 regions were amplified from genomic DNA by means of the immunoSEQ Assay, a bias-controlled multiplex PCR. The study's processing was this. Within the assay, amplification of reference gene primers was used to estimate how many nucleated cells each sample contained. To quantify the absolute abundance of each unique TCRbeta CDR3 rearrangement, sequence reads were collapsed and filtered. Productive Simpson clonality was computed per sample as the square root of Simpson's diversity index over productive rearrangements. The source is immuneACCESS, and TCRdb retained only in-frame sequences with V and J called. Part of the clones is not carried over; for the studies checked, unresolved V genes explain less than half of this, and the remainder is unexplained. The DNA gave D and trimming, while V, J and clone size come from that table. This sample has some 350,000 clones in its table, and 75% to 90% of those were observed once. Together, the top ten hold over 4.5% of the sample.

Trimming at the junction amounts to 3 bases on V and 4 bases on J, and the germline ends lie 4 bases apart. Its CDR3 holds 11 amino acids, cysteine through phenylalanine. Only the CDR3 DNA stays, 33 bases, in frame from base 1. CDR1 and CDR2, per the germline V gene, are SGDLS and YYNGEE. The data originate from a study of blood T cell repertoires in COVID-19 (dated by TCRdb to 2018 to 2021). Background for the entire study: Samples from collaborators originated in the United States, Italy and Spain and spanned both the acute and convalescent phases of COVID-19. The material from the prospective study consisted of cDNA or gDNA derived from T cells, B-cell-depleted T cells, or PBMCs. Deeply sampled blood TCRbeta repertoires from subjects exposed to, actively infected with, or recovered from COVID-19 were included in the dataset. The repertoires were made available in a free public database intended to serve as a resource for research on the immune response to SARS-CoV-2. The samples were drawn from two sources: the first 160 participants of the ongoing ImmuneRACE study, and over 950 subjects contributed by 6 global collaborators. A de-identified subject ID, COVID-19 status, age in years and sex were almost always included in the sample metadata. Where available, HLA class I and class II types were obtained from metadata supplied by the sample provider rather than from assay-based typing.

The research as a whole found: How much clinical and demographic metadata was included differed by source and by participant, and the metadata was provided uncurated.

In the prospective study, participants were roughly 18 to 95 years old, resided in approximately 22 geographic areas of the United States, and were enrolled through a virtual design. In the prospective study, cohorts were assigned on the basis of participant-reported clinical history obtained from a screening survey and a study questionnaire. For ImmuneRACE Cohort 3, a participant was defined as recovered based on two consecutive negative NP/OP PCR tests, clearance by a healthcare professional, or resolution of symptoms. Each participant in the prospective study had whole blood, serum and a nasopharyngeal or oropharyngeal swab collected by mobile phlebotomists. Prospective study participants could optionally give additional blood draws and questionnaires over an approximately two-month period. Before DNA extraction, blood samples from the prospective study were shipped at room temperature or frozen.

This clonotype was sampled from a young man who had recovered from COVID-19. Sequencing used PBMCs or T cells enriched from blood (not recorded which). The rearranged chain carries TRBV9 and TRBJ1-2, with no D gene named confidently. The CDR3 is CASSDSYGYTF. The nucleotides are TGTGCCAGCAGCGACAGCTATGGCTACACCTTC.